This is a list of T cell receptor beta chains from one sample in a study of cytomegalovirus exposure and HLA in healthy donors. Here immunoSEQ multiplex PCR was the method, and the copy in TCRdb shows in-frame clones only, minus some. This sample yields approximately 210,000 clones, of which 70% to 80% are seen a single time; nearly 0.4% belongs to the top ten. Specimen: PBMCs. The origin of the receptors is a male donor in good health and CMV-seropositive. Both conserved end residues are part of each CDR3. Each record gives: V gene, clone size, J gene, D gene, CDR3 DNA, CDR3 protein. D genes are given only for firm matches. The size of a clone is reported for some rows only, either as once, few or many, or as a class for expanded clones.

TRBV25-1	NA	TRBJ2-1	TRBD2	TGTGCCAGCAGTGATACTGGCTGGACTAGAGATAACAATGAGCAGTTCTTC	CASSDTGWTRDNNEQFF
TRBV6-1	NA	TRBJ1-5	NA	TGTGCCAGCACCTCCCAAGGGAGGGGCAATCAGCCCCAGCATTTT	CASTSQGRGNQPQHF
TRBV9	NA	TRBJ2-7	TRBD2	TGTGCCAGCAGCCCAAGGACTAGCGGATACGAGCAGTACTTC	CASSPRTSGYEQYF
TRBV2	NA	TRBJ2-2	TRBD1	TGTGCCAGCAATTTTAACAGGGGGATCGGCGAGGAGCTGTTTTTT	CASNFNRGIGEELFF
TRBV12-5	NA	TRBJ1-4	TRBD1	TGTGCTAGTGGGCTCCGGGACAGGAGTAATGAAAAACTGTTTTTT	CASGLRDRSNEKLFF
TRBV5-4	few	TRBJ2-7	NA	TGTGCCAGCAGCTTGCCGGGTAGAGACGAGCAGTACTTC	CASSLPGRDEQYF
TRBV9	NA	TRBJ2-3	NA	TGTGCCAGCAACACACAGGAGTCAGATACGCAGTATTTT	CASNTQESDTQYF
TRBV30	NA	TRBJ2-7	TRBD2	TGTGCCTGGAGTCCAGCGGGAGGGGCCTACGAGCAGTACTTC	CAWSPAGGAYEQYF
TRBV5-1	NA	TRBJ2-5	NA	TGCGCCAGCAGCTTGTCCAGAACCAACCAAGAGACCCAGTACTTC	CASSLSRTNQETQYF
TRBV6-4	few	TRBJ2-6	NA	TGTGCCAGCAGTGACTCCCCGTCCGGGGCCAACGTCCTGACTTTC	CASSDSPSGANVLTF
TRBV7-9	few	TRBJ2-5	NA	TGTGCCAGCGGATCCTTCGGGGGAATTGGGGAGACCCAGTACTTC	CASGSFGGIGETQYF
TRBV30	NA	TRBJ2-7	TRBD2	TGTGCCTGCATACTAGCGGGAGGGACCTACGAGCAGTACTTC	CACILAGGTYEQYF
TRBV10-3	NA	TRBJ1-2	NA	TGTGCCATCAGCGAGTGGCCGGGAGGTAACTATGGCTACACCTTC	CAISEWPGGNYGYTF
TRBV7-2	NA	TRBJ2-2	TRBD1	TGTGCCAGCAGTCGACCCGGGACAGGGGTTGACACCGGGGAGCTGTTTTTT	CASSRPGTGVDTGELFF
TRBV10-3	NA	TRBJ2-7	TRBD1	TGTGCCATCAAGGGACAGAAGATCTACGAGCAGTACTTC	CAIKGQKIYEQYF
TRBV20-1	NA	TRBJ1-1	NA	TGCAGTGTTGAGTTCCGGGATAAAGCTTTCTTT	CSVEFRDKAFF
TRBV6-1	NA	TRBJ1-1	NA	TGTGCCAGCACGGTCTCCGAAATGAACACTGAAGCTTTCTTT	CASTVSEMNTEAFF
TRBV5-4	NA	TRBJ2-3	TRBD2	TGTGCCAGCAGCTCAGCGGGGTGGCCGACAGATACGCAGTATTTT	CASSSAGWPTDTQYF
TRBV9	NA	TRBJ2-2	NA	TGTGCCAGCAGCGTAGTGGATAGACGGGACACCGGGGAGCTGTTTTTT	CASSVVDRRDTGELFF
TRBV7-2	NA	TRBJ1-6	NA	TGTGCCAGCAGCTTAGGGGCAGGGAATTCACCCCTCCACTTT	CASSLGAGNSPLHF
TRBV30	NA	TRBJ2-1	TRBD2	TGTGCCTGGCTAGCGGGAGGGCAGCAGTTCTTC	CAWLAGGQQFF
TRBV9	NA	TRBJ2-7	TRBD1	TGTGCCAGCAGCGTCGGACAGGGGTCTACCTACGAGCAGTACTTC	CASSVGQGSTYEQYF
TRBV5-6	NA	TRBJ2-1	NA	TGTGCCAGCAGCCTCTGGATAGGCGGTCGTATCAATGAGCAGTTCTTC	CASSLWIGGRINEQFF
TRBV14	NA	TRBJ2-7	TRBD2	TGTGCCAGCAGGTACGGGACTAGCGGGACCCGTGACGAGCAGTACTTC	CASRYGTSGTRDEQYF
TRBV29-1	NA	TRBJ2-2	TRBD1	TGCAGCGTTCGAACAGGGGCCTTT	CSVRTGAF
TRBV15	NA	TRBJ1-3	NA	TGTGCCACCAGCAGAGATCGATTTCGCAGGGGCCGCTCTGGAAACACCATATATTTT	CATSRDRFRRGRSGNTIYF
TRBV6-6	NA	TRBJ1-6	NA	TGTGCCAGCAGTTACTTAAGGGACACTAATAATTCACCCCTCCACTTT	CASSYLRDTNNSPLHF
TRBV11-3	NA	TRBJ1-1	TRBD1	TGTGCCAGCAGCCAGACAGGGCTCACTGAAGCTTTCTTT	CASSQTGLTEAFF
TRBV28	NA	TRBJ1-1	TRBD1	TGTGCCAGCAGGACAGGGGGCGCCAGCACTGAAGCTTTCTTT	CASRTGGASTEAFF
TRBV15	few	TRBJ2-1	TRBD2	TGTGCAGTGACTAGCGGCAACGACAATGAGCAGTTCTTC	CAVTSGNDNEQFF
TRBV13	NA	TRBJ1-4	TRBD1	TGTGCCAGCAGCTTAGCCATGACAGGGGGGAATGAAAAACTGTTTTTT	CASSLAMTGGNEKLFF
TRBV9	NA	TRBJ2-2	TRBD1	TGTGCCAGCAGCGTAGGGGACAGAAACACCGGGGAGCTGTTTTTT	CASSVGDRNTGELFF
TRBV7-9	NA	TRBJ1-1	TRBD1	TGTGCCAGCAGCTCTGGGCAGGGGGCGAGGACTGAAGCTTTCTTT	CASSSGQGARTEAFF
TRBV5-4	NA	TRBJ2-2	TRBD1	TGTGCCAGCAGGTTGAAGGCAGGGGGCGGCGGGGAGCTGTTTTTT	CASRLKAGGGGELFF
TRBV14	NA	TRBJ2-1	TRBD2	TGTGCCAGCAGCCAAGGCGGACTAGCGGGGGGGCCTAAGTTCTTC	CASSQGGLAGGPKFF
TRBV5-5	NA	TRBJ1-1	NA	TGTGCCAGCAGGTCGTCGTTGGGGGGCACTGAAGCTTTCTTT	CASRSSLGGTEAFF
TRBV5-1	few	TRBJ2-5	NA	TGCGCCAGCAGCTTGGTTTGGAGAGAGACCCAGTACTTC	CASSLVWRETQYF
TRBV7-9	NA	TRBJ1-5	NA	TGTGCCAGCAGCCATGCGGAACCGCCCCAGCATTTT	CASSHAEPPQHF
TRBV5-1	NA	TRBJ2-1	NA	TGCGCCAGCAGCACGAGGGCCGGCAATGAGCAGTTCTTC	CASSTRAGNEQFF
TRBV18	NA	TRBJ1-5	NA	TGTGCCAGCTCACCGACAGTCGATCAGCCCCAGCATTTT	CASSPTVDQPQHF
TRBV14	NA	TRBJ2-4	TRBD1	TGTGCCAGCAGTCCTATCGGACAGGGGATAAAGGACATTCAGTACTTC	CASSPIGQGIKDIQYF
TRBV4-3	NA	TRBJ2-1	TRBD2	TGCGCCAGCAGCCAGACTAGCGGGAGGGGCACCTACAATGAGCAGTTCTTC	CASSQTSGRGTYNEQFF
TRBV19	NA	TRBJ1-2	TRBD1	TGTGCCAGTAGTATGGACAGGGGGCACTATGGCTACACCTTC	CASSMDRGHYGYTF
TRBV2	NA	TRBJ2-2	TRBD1	TGTGCCAGCAGTGACCCCGACAGGGGAAGGACCGGGGAGCTGTTTTTT	CASSDPDRGRTGELFF
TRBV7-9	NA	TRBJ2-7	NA	TGTGCCAGCAGCTTATTAGTGCCTAGCGTTTCCTACGAGCAGTACTTC	CASSLLVPSVSYEQYF
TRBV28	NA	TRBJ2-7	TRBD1	TGTGCCAGCATCACGGGACAGGGCCTCTACGAGCAGTACTTC	CASITGQGLYEQYF
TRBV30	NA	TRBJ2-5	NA	TGTGCCTGGGATACAGGGATAAAGACCCAGTACTTC	CAWDTGIKTQYF
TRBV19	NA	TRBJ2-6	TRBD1	TGTGCCAGTAGTCCCAGGGGGCATCCTGGGGCCAACGTCCTGACTTTC	CASSPRGHPGANVLTF